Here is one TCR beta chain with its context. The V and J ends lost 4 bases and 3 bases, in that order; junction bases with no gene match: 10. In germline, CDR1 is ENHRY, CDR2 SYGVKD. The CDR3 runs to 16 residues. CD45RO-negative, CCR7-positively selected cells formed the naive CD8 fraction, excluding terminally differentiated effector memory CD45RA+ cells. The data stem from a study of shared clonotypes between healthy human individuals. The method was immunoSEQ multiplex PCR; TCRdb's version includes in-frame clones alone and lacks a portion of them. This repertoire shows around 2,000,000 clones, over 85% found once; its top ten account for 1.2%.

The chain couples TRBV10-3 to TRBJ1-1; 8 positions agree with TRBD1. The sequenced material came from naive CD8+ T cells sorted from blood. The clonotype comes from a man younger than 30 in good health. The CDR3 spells CAISGGQGQSDTEAFF. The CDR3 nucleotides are TGTGCCATCAGTGGAGGACAGGGTCAATCTGACACTGAAGCTTTCTTT.